This entry is about one T cell receptor beta chain. Under the authors' procedure: How many nucleated cells were present was estimated from reference gene primer amplification. The data were produced by immunoSEQ multiplex PCR, yet TCRdb's version contains in-frame clones alone and is incomplete. D and trimming come from the DNA, and the V and J calls and clone size come from that table. Of about 210,000 clones listed, roughly 84% are singletons. This specimen comes from a study of blood T cell repertoires in COVID-19. Study context: Sites in the United States, Italy and Spain provided acute and convalescent COVID-19 samples. In each case, the material was cDNA or gDNA derived from T cells, B-cell-depleted T cells, or PBMCs.

The germline V gene encodes CDR1 MGHRA and CDR2 YSYEKL. The CDR3 has 15 residues. The V gene end was trimmed by 3 bases and the J gene end by 4 bases; junction bases not matched to a gene: 7. The genes are TRBV4-1 and TRBJ1-1, with 8 positions matching TRBD1. The sequence derives from a man in his fifties with active or convalescent COVID-19. The source material was peripheral blood. CDR3 DNA sequence: TGCGCCAGCAGCCAGATGTCCAGGGGGCCCACTGAAGCTTTCTTT. Its translation: CASSQMSRGPTEAFF.